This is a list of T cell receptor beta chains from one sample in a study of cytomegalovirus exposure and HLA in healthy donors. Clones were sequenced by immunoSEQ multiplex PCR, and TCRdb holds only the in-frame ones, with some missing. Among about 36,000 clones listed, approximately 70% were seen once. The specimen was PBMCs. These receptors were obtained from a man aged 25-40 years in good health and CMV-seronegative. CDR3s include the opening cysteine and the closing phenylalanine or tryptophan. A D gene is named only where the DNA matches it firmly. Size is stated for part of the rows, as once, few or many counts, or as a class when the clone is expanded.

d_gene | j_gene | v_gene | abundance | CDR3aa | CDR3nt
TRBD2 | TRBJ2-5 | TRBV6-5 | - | CASRGRLAGGETQYF | TGTGCCAGCAGGGGTCGGCTAGCGGGGGGAGAGACCCAGTACTTC
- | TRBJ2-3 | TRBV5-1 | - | CASVRGGSTDTQYF | TGCGCCAGCGTACGTGGGGGGAGCACAGATACGCAGTATTTT
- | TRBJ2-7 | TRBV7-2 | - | CASSLNPPREQYF | TGTGCCAGCAGCTTAAACCCCCCCAGGGAGCAGTACTTC
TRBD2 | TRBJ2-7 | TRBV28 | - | CASSLGTSGNYEQYF | TGTGCCAGCAGCCTCGGGACTAGCGGGAACTACGAGCAGTACTTC
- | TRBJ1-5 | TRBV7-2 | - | CASSSLNQPQHF | TGTGCCAGCAGCTCTCTCAATCAGCCCCAGCATTTT
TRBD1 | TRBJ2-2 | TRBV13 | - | CAIPPAGGIAGELFF | TGTGCCATCCCCCCTGCAGGGGGTATCGCCGGGGAGCTGTTTTTT
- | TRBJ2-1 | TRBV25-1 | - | CASIPAGGDNEQFF | TGTGCCAGCATCCCAGCCGGGGGAGACAATGAGCAGTTCTTC
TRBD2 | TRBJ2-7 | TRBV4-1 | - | CASSHSSGAPYEQYF | TGCGCCAGCAGCCACTCAAGCGGGGCGCCCTACGAGCAGTACTTC
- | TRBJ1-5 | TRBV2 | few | CASRRGTPNQPQHF | TGTGCCAGCAGGCGTGGGACACCCAATCAGCCCCAGCATTTT
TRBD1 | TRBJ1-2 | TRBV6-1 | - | CASTGTANYGYTF | TGTGCCAGCACGGGGACAGCTAACTATGGCTACACCTTC
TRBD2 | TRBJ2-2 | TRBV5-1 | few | CASSLTSGNTGELFF | TGCGCCAGCAGCTTGACTAGCGGGAACACCGGGGAGCTGTTTTTT
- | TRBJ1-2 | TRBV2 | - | CASRGDGYTF | TGTGCCAGCCGGGGGGATGGCTACACCTTC
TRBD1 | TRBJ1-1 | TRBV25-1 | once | CASSESQTGGWYTEAFF | TGTGCCAGCAGTGAATCCCAGACAGGGGGTTGGTACACTGAAGCTTTCTTT
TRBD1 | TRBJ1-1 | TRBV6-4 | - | CASSDRDRNTEAFF | TGTGCCAGCAGTGACCGGGACAGAAACACTGAAGCTTTCTTT
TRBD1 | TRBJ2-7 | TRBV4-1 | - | CASSPPGQGAHEQYF | TGCGCCAGCAGCCCGCCGGGACAGGGGGCCCACGAGCAGTACTTC
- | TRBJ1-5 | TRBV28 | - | CASRLGGGFSNQPQHF | TGTGCCAGCAGGCTAGGGGGGGGTTTTAGCAATCAGCCCCAGCATTTT
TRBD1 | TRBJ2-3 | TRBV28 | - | CASSPQPGQDYF | TGTGCCAGCAGTCCTCAACCGGGACAGGACTATTTT
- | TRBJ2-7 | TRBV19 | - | CASSMGREGYEQYF | TGTGCCAGTAGTATGGGCCGCGAAGGCTACGAGCAGTACTTC
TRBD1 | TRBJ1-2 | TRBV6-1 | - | CASSFRDRDGYTF | TGTGCCAGCAGTTTCCGGGACAGGGACGGCTACACCTTC
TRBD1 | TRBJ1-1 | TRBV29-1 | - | CSASTGLTEAFF | TGCAGCGCCTCGACAGGGTTGACTGAAGCTTTCTTT
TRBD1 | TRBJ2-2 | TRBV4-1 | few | CASSVRTGLNTGELFF | TGCGCCAGCAGCGTCCGGACAGGGCTGAACACCGGGGAGCTGTTTTTT
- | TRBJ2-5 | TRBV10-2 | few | CASSEPPEETQYF | TGCGCCAGCAGTGAGCCACCAGAAGAGACCCAGTACTTC
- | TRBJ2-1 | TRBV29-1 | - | CSVEGGAGSYNEQFF | TGCAGCGTTGAAGGCGGGGCGGGGTCCTACAATGAGCAGTTCTTC
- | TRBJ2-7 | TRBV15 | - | CATSKKAGPYEQYF | TGTGCCACCAGCAAGAAGGCAGGCCCCTACGAGCAGTACTTC
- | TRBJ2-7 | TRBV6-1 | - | CASSELGYGQYF | TGTGCCAGCAGTGAATTGGGCTACGGGCAGTACTTC
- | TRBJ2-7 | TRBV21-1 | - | CASSALYRQGSSYEQYF | TGTGCCAGCAGCGCCCTCTATCGACAGGGGAGCTCCTACGAGCAGTACTTC
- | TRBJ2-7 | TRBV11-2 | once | CASSSIYEQYF | TGTGCCAGCAGCTCAATCTACGAGCAGTACTTC
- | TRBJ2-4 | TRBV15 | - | CATSPEWSKNIQYF | TGTGCCACCAGCCCCGAGTGGTCCAAAAACATTCAGTACTTC
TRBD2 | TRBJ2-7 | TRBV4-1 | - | CASSQGALADSWEQYF | TGCGCCAGCAGCCAAGGGGCCCTAGCGGACTCTTGGGAGCAGTACTTC
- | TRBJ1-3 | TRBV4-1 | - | CASSQLDNGNTIYF | TGCGCCAGCAGCCAACTTGACAATGGAAACACCATATATTTT
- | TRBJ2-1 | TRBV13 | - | CASSLGPGKQFF | TGTGCCAGCAGCTTAGGCCCCGGGAAGCAGTTCTTC
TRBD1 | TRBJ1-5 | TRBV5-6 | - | CASSRRQGWNQPQHF | TGTGCCAGCAGCCGAAGACAGGGATGGAATCAGCCCCAGCATTTT